This entry lists 3 T cell receptor beta chains sequenced from one sample in a study of blood T cell repertoires in COVID-19 (dated by TCRdb to between 2020 and 2021). Preparation of the library involved the immunoSEQ multiplex PCR assay. TCRdb's version of the immuneACCESS table is confined to in-frame rearrangements and falls short of the full clone set. An unresolved V gene accounts for under half of the shortfall where checked; the remainder is of unknown origin. This sample comprises roughly 150,000 clones, over 80% of them detected only once. The top ten clones comprise 6.2% of the sample. The source material was PBMCs or T cells enriched from blood (not recorded which). All receptors come from a woman aged 40 to 50 who had recovered from COVID-19.

This chain joins TRBV7-8 and TRBJ2-7, with D perhaps TRBD2 (7 bases). The V and J ends lost 1 base and 4 bases respectively, with 17 bases between them. This CDR3 spans 16 amino acids. CDR1 is SGHVS, CDR2 FQNEAQ, per germline. Written as DNA, the CDR3 is TGTGCCAGCAGCTTAGTAGGGGGGGCGATATCGTACGAGCAGTACTTC. Translation: CASSLVGGAISYEQYF.

CDR3 sequence (DNA): TGTGCCAGCAGCCAAGAGCTAGCGGTAGATACGCAGTATTTT. This sequence encodes CASSQELAVDTQYF. This rearrangement joins TRBV14 to TRBJ2-3; 7 bases map to TRBD2. V shed 0 bases, J shed 5 bases, and the junction held 2 bases outside the gene matches. Germline CDR1 SGHDN, CDR2 FVKESK. The CDR3 is 14 amino acids.

The chain combines TRBV11-3 with TRBJ2-2; D is undetermined. Germline V CDR1 and CDR2: SGHNT, YENEEA. The CDR3 length is 15 residues. The V end lost 4 bases, the J end lost 0 bases, and 9 bases lay between the germline ends. The CDR3 reads CASSSPEANTGELFF. The CDR3 DNA reads as TGTGCCAGCAGCTCCCCCGAGGCGAACACCGGGGAGCTGTTTTTT.